What follows are 6 T cell receptor beta chains derived from one specimen sequenced in a study of T-cell reconstitution after alpha-beta-depleted transplantation in children. Molecular barcoding with unique molecular identifiers was used for the TCRbeta library. TCRdb re-called the PCR reads with MiXCR, one entry per CDR3 protein. The sample consists of under 250,000 distinct CDR3 sequences, roughly a quarter of them appearing once. The source was PBMCs, mostly from graft donor cells, collected 360 days after TCRalphabeta/CD19-depleted stem cell transplant. The receptors were sampled from a female patient under 10 years old who had a stem cell transplant for congenital amegakaryocytic thrombocytopenia, so the T cells may come from the graft donor.

In this sample, this clonotype turned up a few times. V gene TRBV2 combines with J gene TRBJ1-3; D not resolved. This CDR3 comprises 14 residues. Between the trimmed V and J ends, which lost 6 bases and 0 bases, there was a span of 9 bases. Germline V lookup: CDR1 SNHLY, CDR2 FYNNEI. This CDR3 is CASRVRTSGNTIYF. The CDR3 DNA sequence: TGTGCCAGCAGGGTCAGGACCTCTGGAAACACCATATATTTT.

The sample holds many counts of this clonotype. The chain carries TRBV4-1 and TRBJ1-5; TRBD1 is a possible D gene (6 bases). Germline lookup yields CDR1 MGHRA and CDR2 YSYEKL. The CDR3 has 14 residues. The germline V and J ends were trimmed by 3 bases and 4 bases, with 10 bases remaining between them. CDR3 amino acids: CASSQTGINQPQHF. DNA for the CDR3: TGCGCCAGCAGCCAGACAGGTATTAATCAGCCCCAGCATTTT.

The CDR3, as DNA: TGTGCCACCAGCAGAGTTCGGGGTAAAAGCTCCTACGAGCAGTACTTC. Amino acid sequence: CATSRVRGKSSYEQYF. The chain links TRBV15 to TRBJ2-7; TRBD2 might be the D (5 bases). V was shortened by 1 base and J by 0 bases, with 13 bases between the two germline ends. The CDR3 spans 16 residues. Germline V gene data show CDR1 as LNHNV and CDR2 as YYDKDF (reference sequence).

The chain links TRBV7-2 to TRBJ1-2, with D possibly being TRBD1 (6 bases). Germline values: CDR1 SGHTA, CDR2 FQGNSA. Trimming pared 5 bases from V and 1 base from J, leaving 8 bases between. The CDR3 consists of 13 residues. The CDR3, as DNA: TGTGCCAGCAGCCCGGACAGTAACTATGGCTACACCTTC. This gives the protein CASSPDSNYGYTF.

This clonotype turned up a few times. The rearrangement joins TRBV15 to TRBJ2-1; D is undetermined. Trimming took 0 bases from V and 5 from J, leaving 8 bases between them. CDR3 length: 14 amino acids. CDR1 is LNHNV and CDR2 is YYDKDF in the germline V gene (reference sequence). CDR3 amino acids: CATSRDQLNNEQFF. The CDR3 DNA reads as TGTGCCACCAGCAGAGATCAACTGAACAATGAGCAGTTCTTC.

This clonotype was detected a few times. The rearrangement links TRBV18 to TRBJ2-1, with TRBD2 as a possible D gene (6 bases). Germline CDR1 KGHSH, CDR2 LQKENI. This CDR3 is 16 amino acids long. Trimming removed 3 bases from V and 3 bases from J, with 15 bases in between. CDR3 residues: CASSPTPAGIYNEQFF. CDR3 DNA sequence: TGTGCCAGCTCACCGACTCCCGCGGGGATCTACAATGAGCAGTTCTTC.